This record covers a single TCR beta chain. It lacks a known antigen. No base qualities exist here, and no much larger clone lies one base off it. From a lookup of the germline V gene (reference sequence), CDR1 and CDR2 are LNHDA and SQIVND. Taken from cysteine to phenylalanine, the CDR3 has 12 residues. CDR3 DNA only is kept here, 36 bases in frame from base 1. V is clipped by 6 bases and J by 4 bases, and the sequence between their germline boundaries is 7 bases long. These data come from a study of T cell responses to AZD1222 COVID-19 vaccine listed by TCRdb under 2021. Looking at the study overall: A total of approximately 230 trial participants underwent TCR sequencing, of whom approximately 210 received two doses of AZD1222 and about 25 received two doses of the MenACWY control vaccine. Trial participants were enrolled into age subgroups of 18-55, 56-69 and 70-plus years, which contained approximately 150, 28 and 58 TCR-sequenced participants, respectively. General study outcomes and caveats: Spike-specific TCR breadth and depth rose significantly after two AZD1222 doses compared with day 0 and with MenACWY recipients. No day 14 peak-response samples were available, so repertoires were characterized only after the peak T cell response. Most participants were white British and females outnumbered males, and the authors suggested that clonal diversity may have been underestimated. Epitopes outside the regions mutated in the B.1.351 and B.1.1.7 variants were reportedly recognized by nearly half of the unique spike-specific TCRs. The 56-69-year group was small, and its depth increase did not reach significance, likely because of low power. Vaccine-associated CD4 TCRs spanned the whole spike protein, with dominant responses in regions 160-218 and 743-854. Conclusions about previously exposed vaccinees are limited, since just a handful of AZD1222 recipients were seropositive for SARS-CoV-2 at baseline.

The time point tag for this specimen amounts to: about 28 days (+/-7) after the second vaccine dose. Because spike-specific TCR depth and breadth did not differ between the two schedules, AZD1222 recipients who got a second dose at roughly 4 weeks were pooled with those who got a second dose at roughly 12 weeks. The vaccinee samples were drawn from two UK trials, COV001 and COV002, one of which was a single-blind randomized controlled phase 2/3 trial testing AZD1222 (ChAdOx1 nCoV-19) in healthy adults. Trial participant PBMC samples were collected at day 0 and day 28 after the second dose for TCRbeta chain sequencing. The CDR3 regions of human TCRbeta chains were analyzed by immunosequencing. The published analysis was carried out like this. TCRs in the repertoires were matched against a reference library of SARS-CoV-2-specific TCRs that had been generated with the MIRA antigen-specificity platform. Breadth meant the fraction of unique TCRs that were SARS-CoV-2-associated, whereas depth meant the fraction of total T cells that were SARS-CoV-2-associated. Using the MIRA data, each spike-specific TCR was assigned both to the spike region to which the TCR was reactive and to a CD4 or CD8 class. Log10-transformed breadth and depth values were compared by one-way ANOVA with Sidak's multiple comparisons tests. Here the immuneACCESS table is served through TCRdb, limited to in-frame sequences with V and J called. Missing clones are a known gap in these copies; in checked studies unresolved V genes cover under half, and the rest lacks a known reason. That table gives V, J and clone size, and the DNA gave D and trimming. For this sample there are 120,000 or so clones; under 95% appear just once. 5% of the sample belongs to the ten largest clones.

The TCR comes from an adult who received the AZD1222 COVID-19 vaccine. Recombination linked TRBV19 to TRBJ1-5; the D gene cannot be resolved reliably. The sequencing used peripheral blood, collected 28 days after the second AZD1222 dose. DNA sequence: TGTGCCAGTAGCCACAGTAATCAGCCCCAGCATTTT. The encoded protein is CASSHSNQPQHF.